The table lists the clone carrying this T cell receptor beta chain with a few counts. Its matching antigen is unknown. Libraries were prepared by immunoSEQ multiplex PCR; TCRdb keeps only in-frame clonotypes and omits some of them. The sample holds 75,000 to 100,000 clones, over 75% seen once. Germline CDR1 and CDR2: GTSNPN and SVGIG (reference sequence). With 4 bases removed from V and 4 bases from J, the gap between germline ends came to 13 bases. There are 13 residues in the CDR3. The sample belongs to a study of OX40 agonist ivuxolimab in advanced cancers. The wider study: Ivuxolimab, which is an agonistic anti-OX40 (CD134) antibody, was administered to the patients. Partial responses were recorded for three patients, including one with hepatocellular carcinoma and two with cutaneous melanoma.

Study outcomes and limitations: Researchers did not determine the expanded peripheral T cells' antigen specificity.

The input for sequencing was CD4+ or CD8+ T cells sorted from blood, taken in a trial of the OX40 agonist ivuxolimab. The clonotype originates from an adult with an advanced solid tumor such as melanoma, head and neck, liver or kidney cancer. The J gene is TRBJ2-5, the V gene TRBV30, with a possible D match to TRBD1 (5 bases). The CDR3 region is CAWTREKSETQYF. CDR3 in DNA: TGTGCCTGGACCAGGGAAAAATCAGAGACCCAGTACTTC.